A single T cell receptor beta chain is shown here with its context. Just one base apart from a much larger clone, this may be a read error. This entry is derived from a study of T-cell reconstitution after alpha-beta-depleted transplantation in children. The TCRbeta library incorporated unique molecular identifiers. TCRdb called the PCR reads again in MiXCR, with one record for every CDR3 protein. The repertoire has a few hundred thousand distinct CDR3 sequences, over 9.5% of them found once; the top ten carry around 5%. The CDR3 sequence is 13 residues long. From germline, CDR1 is PRHDT and CDR2 FYEKMQ (reference sequence).

This chain links TRBV13 with TRBJ1-2; TRBD1 matches 8 bases. This sequence was found in a human donor who donated a stem cell graft to a child with SCID. Here the sequenced sample was PBMCs from the stem cell graft donor, taken from the stem cell graft. CDR3 region: CASSNRGSYGDTF. CDR3 nucleotides: TGTGCCAGCAGCAACAGGGGGTCCTATGGCGACACCTTC.